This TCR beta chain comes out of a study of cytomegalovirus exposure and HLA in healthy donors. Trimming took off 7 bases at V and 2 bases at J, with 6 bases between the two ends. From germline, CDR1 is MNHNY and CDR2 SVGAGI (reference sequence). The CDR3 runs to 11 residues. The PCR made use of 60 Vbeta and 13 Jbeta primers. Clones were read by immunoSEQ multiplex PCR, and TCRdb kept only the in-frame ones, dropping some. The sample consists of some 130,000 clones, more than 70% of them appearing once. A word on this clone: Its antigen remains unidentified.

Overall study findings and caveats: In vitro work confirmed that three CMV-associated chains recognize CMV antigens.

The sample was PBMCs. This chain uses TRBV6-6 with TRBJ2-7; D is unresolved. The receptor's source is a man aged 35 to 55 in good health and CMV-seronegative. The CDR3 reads CASTSAYEQYF. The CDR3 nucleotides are TGTGCCAGCACCTCCGCCTACGAGCAGTACTTC.